This T cell receptor (beta chain) was sequenced for a study of beta chain features in type 1 diabetes. With respect to this clone: Its target is unknown.

General study findings and limits: Sampled from patients, naive, central memory and Treg TCRB repertoires appeared more similar than those sampled from healthy donors. Type 1 diabetes patients had VDJ junctions that carried fewer insertions and more deletions. Type 1 diabetes patients had TCRB CDR3s that were shorter (moderately but significantly so) in all four CD4+ subsets.

Germline V CDR1 and CDR2: SGHDT, YYEEEE. There are 15 residues in the CDR3. Trimming cost V 1 base and J 5 bases, with 12 bases left between them. Blood was drawn once from each donor into heparinised tubes. The draws averaged around 120 mL. Expressed TCRB transcripts were sequenced, since all the RNA that had been isolated was reverse transcribed. Reads from naive, central memory and regulatory T cell samples averaged about 3.9 million. Assay: immunoSEQ multiplex PCR; the TCRdb copy retains only in-frame clones and omits some. Of 130,000 or so clones listed, around 9% are singletons. This TCR derives from a man aged 25-45 years with type 1 diabetes. Sequencing input: central memory CD4+ T cells from blood. V gene TRBV5-6 combines with J gene TRBJ2-2, with a weak D call TRBD1 (5 bases). The chain's CDR3 is CASSLRGPVTGELFF. The CDR3, as DNA: TGTGCCAGCAGCTTGAGGGGCCCGGTAACCGGGGAGCTGTTTTTT.